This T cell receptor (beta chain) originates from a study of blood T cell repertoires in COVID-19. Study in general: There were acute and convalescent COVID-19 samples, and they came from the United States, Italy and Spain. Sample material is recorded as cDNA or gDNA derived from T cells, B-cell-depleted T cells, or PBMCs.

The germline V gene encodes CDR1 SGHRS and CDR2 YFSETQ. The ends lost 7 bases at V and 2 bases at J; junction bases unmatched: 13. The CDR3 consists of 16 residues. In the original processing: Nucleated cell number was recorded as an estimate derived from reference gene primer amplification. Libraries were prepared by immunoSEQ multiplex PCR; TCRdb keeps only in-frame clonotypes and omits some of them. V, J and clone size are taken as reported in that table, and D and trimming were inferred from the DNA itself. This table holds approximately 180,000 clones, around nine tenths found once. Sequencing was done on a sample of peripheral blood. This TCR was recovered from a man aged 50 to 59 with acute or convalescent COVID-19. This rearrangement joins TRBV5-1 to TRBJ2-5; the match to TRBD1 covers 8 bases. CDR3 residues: CASGPQGAPNQETQYF. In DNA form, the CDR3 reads TGCGCCAGCGGCCCCCAGGGGGCCCCTAATCAAGAGACCCAGTACTTC. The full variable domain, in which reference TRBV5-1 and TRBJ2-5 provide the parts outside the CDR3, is KAGVTQTPRYLIKTRGQQVTLSCSPISGHRSVSWYQQTPGQGLQFLFEYFSETQRNKGNFPGRFSGRQFSNSRSEMNVSTLELGDSALYLCASGPQGAPNQETQYFGPGTRLLVL.